The present entry profiles one T cell receptor beta chain with its context. This specimen comes from a study of T cell responses to AZD1222 COVID-19 vaccine. The CDR3 spans 15 residues. Germline-derived CDR1 and CDR2 are SGHRS and YFSETQ. V shed 9 bases, J shed 6 bases, and the junction held 9 bases outside the gene matches. Sequencing was performed with immunoSEQ multiplex PCR; in TCRdb, only in-frame clones are kept and a portion is missing. This table holds roughly 130,000 clones, around 90% found once. V gene TRBV5-1 combines with J gene TRBJ2-3; 14 bases align to TRBD2. The sample in question was peripheral blood, obtained on day 0 of MenACWY control vaccination. The receptor was isolated from an adult in good health. CDR3 amino acids: CATGGLAGAADTQYF. CDR3 coding DNA: TGCGCCACCGGGGGACTAGCGGGAGCTGCGGATACGCAGTATTTT.